This T cell receptor beta chain was sequenced in a study of control samples from healthy donors and cancer patients. Assay: immunoSEQ multiplex PCR; the TCRdb copy retains only in-frame clones and omits some. Of some 80,000 clones detected, roughly 90% appear once; the ten largest clones hold under 2.5%. This clone was detected once. The clonotype originates from a woman aged 55-69 years with head and neck cancer. The source material was PBMCs.

This CDR3 reads CASGRTGTSGNEQFF. The CDR3 DNA reads TGTGCCAGCGGAAGAACCGGGACTAGCGGCAATGAGCAGTTCTTC. The J gene is TRBJ2-1, the V gene TRBV6-5; 11 nucleotides line up with TRBD2. Per germline, CDR1 MNHEY and CDR2 SVGAGI. J gave up 6 bases and V 8 bases, and 9 bases lay outside the gene matches. The CDR3 spans 15 residues.